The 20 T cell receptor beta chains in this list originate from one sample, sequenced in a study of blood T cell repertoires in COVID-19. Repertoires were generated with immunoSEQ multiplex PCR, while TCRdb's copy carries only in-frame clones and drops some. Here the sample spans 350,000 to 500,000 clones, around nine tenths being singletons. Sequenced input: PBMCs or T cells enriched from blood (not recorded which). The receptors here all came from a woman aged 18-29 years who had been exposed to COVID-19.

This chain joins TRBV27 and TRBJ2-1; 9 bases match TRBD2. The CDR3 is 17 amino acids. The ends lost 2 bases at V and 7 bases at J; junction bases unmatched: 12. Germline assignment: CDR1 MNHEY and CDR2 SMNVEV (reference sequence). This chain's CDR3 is CASSLIPTAGGWNEQFF. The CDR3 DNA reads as TGTGCCAGCAGTTTAATCCCGACGGCGGGGGGGTGGAATGAGCAGTTCTTC.

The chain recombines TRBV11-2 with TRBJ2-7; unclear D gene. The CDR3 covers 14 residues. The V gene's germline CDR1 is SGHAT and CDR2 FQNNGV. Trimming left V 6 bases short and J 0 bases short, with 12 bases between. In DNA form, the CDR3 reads TGTGCCAGCAGTCTAGAGTCCCCCTCCTACGAGCAGTACTTC. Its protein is CASSLESPSYEQYF.

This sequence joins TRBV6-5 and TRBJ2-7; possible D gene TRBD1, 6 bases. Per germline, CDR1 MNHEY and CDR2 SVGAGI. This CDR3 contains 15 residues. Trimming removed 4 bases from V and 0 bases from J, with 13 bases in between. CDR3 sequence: CASSSLGHLSYEQYF. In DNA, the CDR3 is TGTGCCAGCAGTTCCTTGGGACACCTCTCCTACGAGCAGTACTTC.

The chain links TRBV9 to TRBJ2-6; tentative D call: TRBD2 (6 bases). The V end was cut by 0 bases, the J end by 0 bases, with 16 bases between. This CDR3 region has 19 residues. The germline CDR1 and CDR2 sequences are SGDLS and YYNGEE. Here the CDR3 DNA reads TGTGCCAGCAGCGTAGGTAGTCTCGCGGGGCTCTCTGGGGCCAACGTCCTGACTTTC. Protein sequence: CASSVGSLAGLSGANVLTF. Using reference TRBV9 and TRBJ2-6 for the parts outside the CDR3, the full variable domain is DSGVTQTPKHLITATGQRVTLRCSPRSGDLSVYWYQQSLDQGLQFLIQYYNGEERAKGNILERFSAQQFPDLHSELNLSSLELGDSALYFCASSVGSLAGLSGANVLTFGAGSRLTVL.

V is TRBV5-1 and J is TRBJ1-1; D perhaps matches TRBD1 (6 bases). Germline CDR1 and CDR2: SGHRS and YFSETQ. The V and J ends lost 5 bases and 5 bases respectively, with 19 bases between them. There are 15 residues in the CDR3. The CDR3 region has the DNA TGCGCCAGCAGTTCTCCTCCGGGAACAGGGACTGAAGCTTTCTTT. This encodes CASSSPPGTGTEAFF.

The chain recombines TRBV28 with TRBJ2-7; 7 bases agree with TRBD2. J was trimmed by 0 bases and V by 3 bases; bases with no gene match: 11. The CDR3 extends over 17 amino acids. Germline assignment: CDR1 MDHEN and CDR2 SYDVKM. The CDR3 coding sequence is TGTGCCAGCAGTTTTGGGTCCAGGGAGGGAAGCTCCTACGAGCAGTACTTC. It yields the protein CASSFGSREGSSYEQYF.

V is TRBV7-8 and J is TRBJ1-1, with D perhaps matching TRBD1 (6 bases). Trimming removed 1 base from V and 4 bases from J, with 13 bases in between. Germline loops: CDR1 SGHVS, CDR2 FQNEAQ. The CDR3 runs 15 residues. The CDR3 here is CASSLVSLGGTEAFF. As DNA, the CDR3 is TGTGCCAGCAGCTTAGTAAGTTTAGGGGGCACTGAAGCTTTCTTT.

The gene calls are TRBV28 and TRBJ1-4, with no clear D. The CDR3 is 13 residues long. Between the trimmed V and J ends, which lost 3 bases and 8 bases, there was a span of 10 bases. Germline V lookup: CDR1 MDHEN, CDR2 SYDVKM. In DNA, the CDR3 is TGTGCCAGCAGTTTCGGAGGGAGGGAAAAACTGTTTTTT. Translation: CASSFGGREKLFF.

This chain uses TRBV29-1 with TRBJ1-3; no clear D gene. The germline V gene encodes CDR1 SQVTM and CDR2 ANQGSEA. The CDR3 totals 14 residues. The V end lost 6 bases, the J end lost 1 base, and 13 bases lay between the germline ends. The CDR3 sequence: CSVATGNSGNTIYF. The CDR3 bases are TGCAGCGTGGCAACGGGTAATTCTGGAAACACCATATATTTT. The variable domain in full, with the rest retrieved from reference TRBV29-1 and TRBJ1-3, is SAVISQKPSRDICQRGTSLTIQCQVDSQVTMMFWYRQQPGQSLTLIATANQGSEATYESGFVIDKFPISRPNLTFSTLTVSNMSPEDSSIYLCSVATGNSGNTIYFGEGSWLTVV.

CDR3 protein: CASSFGREEQFF. CDR3 DNA: TGTGCCAGCAGCTTCGGGAGGGAGGAGCAGTTCTTC. The chain combines TRBV7-3 with TRBJ2-1, with 8 bases that match TRBD2. CDR1 is SGHTA and CDR2 is FQGTGA in the germline V gene. The junction had 2 bases not matched to a gene; V was cut back by 3 bases and J by 10 bases. The CDR3 extends over 12 amino acids. Full variable domain (rest looked up from reference TRBV7-3 and TRBJ2-1): GAGVSQTPSNKVTEKGKYVELRCDPISGHTALYWYRQSLGQGPEFLIYFQGTGAADDSGLPNDRFFAVRPEGSVSTLKIQRTERGDSAVYLCASSFGREEQFFGPGTRLTVL.

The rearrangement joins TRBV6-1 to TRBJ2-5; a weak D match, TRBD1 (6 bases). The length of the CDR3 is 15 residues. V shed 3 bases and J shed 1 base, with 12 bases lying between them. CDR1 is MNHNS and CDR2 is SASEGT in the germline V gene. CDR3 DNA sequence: TGTGCCAGCAGTGAGACCTACAGGGTCCAAGAGACCCAGTACTTC. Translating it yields CASSETYRVQETQYF.

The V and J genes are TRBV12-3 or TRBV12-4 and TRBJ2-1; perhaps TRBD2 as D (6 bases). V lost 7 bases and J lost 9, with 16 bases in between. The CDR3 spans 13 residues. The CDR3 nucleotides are TGTGCCAGCACCCTCGGGAGCCTCGGTGAGCAGTTCTTC. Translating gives CASTLGSLGEQFF.

CDR3 in DNA: TGTGCCAGCAGCTTGGGCGGGAAGGATCAGCCCCAGCATTTT. Amino acids: CASSLGGKDQPQHF. The chain combines TRBV5-6 with TRBJ1-5; D gene uncertain. Germline assignment: CDR1 SGHDT and CDR2 YYEEEE. The CDR3 runs 14 residues. V lost 0 bases and J 5 bases, leaving 9 bases between the germline ends.

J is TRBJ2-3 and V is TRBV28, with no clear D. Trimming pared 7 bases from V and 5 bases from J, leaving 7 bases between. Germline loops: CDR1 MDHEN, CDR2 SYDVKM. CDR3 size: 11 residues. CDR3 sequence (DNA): TGTGCCAGCATGATCAGAGATACGCAGTATTTT. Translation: CASMIRDTQYF.

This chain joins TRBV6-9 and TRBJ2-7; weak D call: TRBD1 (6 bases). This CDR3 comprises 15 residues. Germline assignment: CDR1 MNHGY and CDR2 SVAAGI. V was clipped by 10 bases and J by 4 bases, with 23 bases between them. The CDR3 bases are TGTGCCACCAGACCCGGGACAAAGATCGCATACGAGCAGTACTTC. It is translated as CATRPGTKIAYEQYF.

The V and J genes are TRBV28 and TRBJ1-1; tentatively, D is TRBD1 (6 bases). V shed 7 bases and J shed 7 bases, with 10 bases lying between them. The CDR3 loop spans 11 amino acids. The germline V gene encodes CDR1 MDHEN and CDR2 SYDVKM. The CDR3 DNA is TGTGCCAGCAAGGGGACATTTGAAGCTTTCTTT. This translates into CASKGTFEAFF.

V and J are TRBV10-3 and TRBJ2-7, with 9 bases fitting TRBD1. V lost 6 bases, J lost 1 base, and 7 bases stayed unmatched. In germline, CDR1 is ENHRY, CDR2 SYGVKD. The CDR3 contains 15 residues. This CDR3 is CAIRGQGKMSYEQYF. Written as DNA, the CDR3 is TGTGCCATCAGGGGACAGGGAAAGATGTCCTACGAGCAGTACTTC.

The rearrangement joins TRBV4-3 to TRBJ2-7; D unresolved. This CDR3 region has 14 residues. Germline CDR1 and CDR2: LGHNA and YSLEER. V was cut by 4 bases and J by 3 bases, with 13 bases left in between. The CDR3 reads CASSLHRQGYEQYF. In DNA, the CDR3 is TGCGCCAGCAGCCTTCACCGACAAGGCTACGAGCAGTACTTC.

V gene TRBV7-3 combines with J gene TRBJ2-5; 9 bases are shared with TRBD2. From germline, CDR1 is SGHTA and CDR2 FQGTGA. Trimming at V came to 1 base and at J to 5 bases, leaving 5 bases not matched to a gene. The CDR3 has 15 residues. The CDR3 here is CASSLMGSGGETQYF. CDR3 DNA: TGTGCCAGCAGCTTAATGGGTAGCGGGGGTGAGACCCAGTACTTC. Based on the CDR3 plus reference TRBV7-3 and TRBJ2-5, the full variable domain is GAGVSQTPSNKVTEKGKYVELRCDPISGHTALYWYRQSLGQGPEFLIYFQGTGAADDSGLPNDRFFAVRPEGSVSTLKIQRTERGDSAVYLCASSLMGSGGETQYFGPGTRLLVL.

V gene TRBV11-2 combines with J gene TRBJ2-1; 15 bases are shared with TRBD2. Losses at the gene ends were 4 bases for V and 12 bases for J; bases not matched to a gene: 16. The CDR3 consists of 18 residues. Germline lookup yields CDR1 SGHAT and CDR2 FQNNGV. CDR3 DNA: TGTGCCAGCAGCTGGACTAGCGGGGGGGCTCTATCCAACGGAGTGCAGTTCTTC. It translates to CASSWTSGGALSNGVQFF.